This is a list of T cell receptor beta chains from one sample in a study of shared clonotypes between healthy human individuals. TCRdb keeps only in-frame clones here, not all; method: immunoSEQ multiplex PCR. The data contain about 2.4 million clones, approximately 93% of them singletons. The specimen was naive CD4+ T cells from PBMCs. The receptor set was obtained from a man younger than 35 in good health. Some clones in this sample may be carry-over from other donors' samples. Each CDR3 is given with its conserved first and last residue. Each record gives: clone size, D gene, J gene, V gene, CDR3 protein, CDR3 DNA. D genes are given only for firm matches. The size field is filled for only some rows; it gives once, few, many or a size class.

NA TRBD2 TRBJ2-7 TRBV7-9 CASTRLGGNTYEQYF TGTGCCAGCACCCGCCTGGGAGGGAACACCTACGAGCAGTACTTC
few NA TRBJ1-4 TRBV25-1 CASSDDRGKLFF TGTGCCAGCAGTGATGACCGGGGAAAACTGTTTTTT
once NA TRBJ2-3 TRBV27 CASRLSRADTQYF TGTGCCAGCAGACTGTCGAGGGCAGATACGCAGTATTTT
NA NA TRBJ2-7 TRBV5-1 CASSSPTYEQYF TGCGCCAGCAGCTCCCCCACCTACGAGCAGTACTTC
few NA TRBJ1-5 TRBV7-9 CASGTQHSNQPQHF TGTGCCAGCGGGACGCAGCATAGCAATCAGCCCCAGCATTTT
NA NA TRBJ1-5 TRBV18 CASSPSTDQPQHF TGTGCCAGCTCACCAAGTACAGATCAGCCCCAGCATTTT
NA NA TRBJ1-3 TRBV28 CASMDYVLRTAVSGNTIYF TGTGCCAGCATGGATTATGTTCTGCGGACAGCCGTCTCTGGAAACACCATATATTTT
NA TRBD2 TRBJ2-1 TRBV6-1 CASSVGPRVLAGYNEQFF TGTGCCAGCAGTGTCGGGCCTAGGGTTCTAGCGGGATACAATGAGCAGTTCTTC
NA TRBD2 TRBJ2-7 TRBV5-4 CASSTYVASGGLYEQYF TGTGCCAGCAGCACCTACGTCGCTAGCGGGGGCCTCTACGAGCAGTACTTC
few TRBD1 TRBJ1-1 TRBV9 CASSPRGRNTEAFF TGTGCCAGCAGTCCCAGGGGGCGGAACACTGAAGCTTTCTTT
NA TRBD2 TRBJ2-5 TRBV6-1 CASRRLAGYQETQYF TGTGCCAGCAGGCGGCTAGCGGGTTACCAAGAGACCCAGTACTTC
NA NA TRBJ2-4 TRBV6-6 CASSTGRQNIQYF TGTGCCAGCAGTACGGGACGTCAAAACATTCAGTACTTC
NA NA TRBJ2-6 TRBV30 CAWSVQRLSLATGANVLTF TGTGCCTGGAGTGTACAACGCTTGTCTCTGGCGACTGGGGCCAACGTCCTGACTTTC
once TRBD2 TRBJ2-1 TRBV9 CASSTRLAYYNEQFF TGTGCCAGCAGCACACGACTAGCGTACTACAATGAGCAGTTCTTC
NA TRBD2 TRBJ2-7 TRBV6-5 CASSWDSGRREQYF TGTGCCAGCAGTTGGGATAGCGGGAGGCGCGAGCAGTACTTC
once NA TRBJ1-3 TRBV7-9 CASRSYSGNTIYF TGTGCCAGCCGATCCTATTCTGGAAACACCATATATTTT
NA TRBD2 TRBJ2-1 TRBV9 CASSVESPGTSGRGPYNEQFF TGTGCCAGCAGCGTAGAGTCCCCGGGGACTAGCGGGAGGGGGCCTTACAATGAGCAGTTCTTC
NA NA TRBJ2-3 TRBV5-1 CASSGGTSTDTQYF TGCGCCAGCAGCGGTGGGACTAGCACAGATACGCAGTATTTT
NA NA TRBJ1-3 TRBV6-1 CASSEFTDSYGNTIYF TGTGCCAGCAGTGAGTTCACAGACTCCTATGGAAACACCATATATTTT
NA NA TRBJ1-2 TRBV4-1 CASSLYPGSGNGYTF TGCGCCAGCAGCCTCTATCCCGGCTCAGGGAATGGCTACACCTTC
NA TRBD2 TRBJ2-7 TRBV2 CASSELGLAGAEQYF TGTGCCAGCAGTGAACTGGGGCTAGCGGGAGCCGAGCAGTACTTC
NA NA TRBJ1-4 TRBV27 CASSPKRRVTNEKLFF TGTGCCAGCAGTCCGAAACGGAGGGTCACTAATGAAAAACTGTTTTTT
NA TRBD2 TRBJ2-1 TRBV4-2 CASSHPKALAGYNEQFF TGTGCCAGCAGCCACCCGAAGGCACTAGCGGGATACAATGAGCAGTTCTTC
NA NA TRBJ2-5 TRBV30 CAWEQARGTQYF TGTGCCTGGGAGCAAGCCCGGGGGACTCAATACTTC
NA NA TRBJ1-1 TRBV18 CASSPTDGGLTEAFF TGTGCCAGCTCACCAACGGACGGGGGTCTTACTGAAGCTTTCTTT
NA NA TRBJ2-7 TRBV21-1 CASKQKGRGYHRYEQYF TGTGCCAGCAAACAAAAGGGAAGGGGCTATCACCGATACGAGCAGTACTTC
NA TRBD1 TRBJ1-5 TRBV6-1 CASGTAPRNQPQHF TGTGCCAGTGGGACAGCCCCTCGCAATCAGCCCCAGCATTTT
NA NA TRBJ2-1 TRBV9 CASSVESVARDEQFF TGTGCCAGCAGCGTAGAATCTGTTGCTCGCGATGAGCAGTTCTTC
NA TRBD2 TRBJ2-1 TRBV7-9 CASSLFSGLAGARDGEQFF TGTGCCAGCAGCTTATTCTCTGGGCTAGCGGGAGCCCGCGATGGAGAGCAGTTCTTC
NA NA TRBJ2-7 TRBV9 CASSATGTRGYEQYF TGTGCCAGCAGCGCGACCGGGACCCGAGGGTACGAGCAGTACTTC
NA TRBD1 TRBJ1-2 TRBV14 CASSQSGTGYGYTF TGTGCCAGCAGCCAGTCCGGGACAGGATATGGCTACACCTTC
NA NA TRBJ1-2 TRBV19 CASSIGASLLYGYTF TGTGCCAGTAGTATAGGGGCCAGCCTTCTCTATGGCTACACCTTC
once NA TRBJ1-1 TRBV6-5 CASSSRGTEAFF TGTGCCAGCAGTTCAAGGGGCACTGAAGCTTTCTTT
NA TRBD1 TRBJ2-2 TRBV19 CASSSRQGVGELFF TGTGCCAGTAGTTCGAGACAGGGGGTTGGGGAGCTGTTTTTT
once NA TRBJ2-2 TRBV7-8 CASSEGTPRMVGELFF TGTGCCAGCAGCGAGGGGACTCCGAGAATGGTCGGGGAGCTGTTTTTT
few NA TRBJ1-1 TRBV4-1 CASSPVGTNTEAFF TGCGCCAGCAGCCCGGTTGGCACGAACACTGAAGCTTTCTTT
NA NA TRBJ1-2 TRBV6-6 CASSYSGEVYGYTF TGTGCCAGCAGTTACTCCGGGGAGGTCTATGGCTACACCTTC
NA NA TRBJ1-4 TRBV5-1 CASSANRFPREKLFF TGCGCCAGCAGCGCTAACAGATTCCCCCGAGAAAAACTGTTTTTT
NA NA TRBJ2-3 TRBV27 CASSLLGGKGTDTQYF TGTGCCAGCAGTTTATTGGGGGGAAAAGGCACAGATACGCAGTATTTT
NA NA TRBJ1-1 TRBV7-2 CASSPVRVAEAFF TGTGCCAGCAGCCCCGTAAGGGTCGCTGAAGCTTTCTTT
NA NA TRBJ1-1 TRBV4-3 CASSTRVATEAFF TGCGCCAGCAGCACCAGGGTCGCGACTGAAGCTTTCTTT
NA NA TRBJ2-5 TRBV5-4 CASSLGSGTNQETQYF TGTGCCAGCAGCTTGGGATCCGGGACGAACCAAGAGACCCAGTACTTC
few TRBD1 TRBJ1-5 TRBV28 CASLTGAGQPQHF TGTGCCAGCTTAACAGGGGCTGGCCAGCCCCAGCATTTT
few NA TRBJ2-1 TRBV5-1 CASSLVAGSYNEQFF TGCGCCAGCAGCTTGGTCGCGGGGTCCTACAATGAGCAGTTCTTC
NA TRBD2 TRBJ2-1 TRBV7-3 CASSPGLAGVREQFF TGTGCCAGCAGTCCCGGACTAGCGGGAGTCCGAGAGCAGTTCTTC
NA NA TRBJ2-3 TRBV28 CASTQRGAGFTDTQYF TGTGCCAGCACCCAGAGGGGGGCGGGATTCACAGATACGCAGTATTTT
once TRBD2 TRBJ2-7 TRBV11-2 CASSLEEGGRGYEQYF TGTGCCAGCAGCTTAGAAGAGGGCGGGAGGGGCTACGAGCAGTACTTC
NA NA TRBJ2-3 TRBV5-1 CASSQTLAFRTDTQYF TGCGCCAGCAGCCAAACGTTAGCGTTTCGCACAGATACGCAGTATTTT
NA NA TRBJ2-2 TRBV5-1 CASSFAVGGPDTGELFF TGCGCCAGCAGCTTCGCGGTTGGGGGACCTGACACCGGGGAGCTGTTTTTT
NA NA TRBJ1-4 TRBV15 CATSRDRSNEKLFF TGTGCCACCAGCAGAGATCGGTCTAATGAAAAACTGTTTTTT
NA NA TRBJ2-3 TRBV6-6 CASSPGRALTVDTQYF TGTGCCAGCAGCCCCGGGCGGGCTCTCACGGTAGATACGCAGTATTTT
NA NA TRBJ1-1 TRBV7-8 CASSLFRGEAFF TGTGCCAGCAGCTTGTTCCGGGGTGAAGCTTTCTTT